The 11 T cell receptor beta chains reported below all come from one sample, sequenced in a study of shared clonotypes between healthy human individuals. Only in-frame clones appear in the TCRdb table, and some are missing; sequencing was by immunoSEQ multiplex PCR. The data contain roughly 1,600,000 clones, approximately 98.5% of them seen just once; the ten biggest clones take up over 0.3%. The sample taken for sequencing was naive CD4+ T cells sorted from blood. The sample's subset: CD45RA+ positively selected. The receptors were sampled from a man aged 25 to 40 in good health.

The J gene is TRBJ2-7, the V gene TRBV7-6; TRBD1 matches at 10 bases. The CDR3 length is 14 residues. Germline assignment: CDR1 SGHVS and CDR2 FNYEAQ. V lost 5 bases and J lost 6; bases outside the gene matches: 7. The CDR3, as DNA: TGTGCCAGCAGCCCCCGGGACAGGGGTAGCGAGCAGTACTTC. Protein: CASSPRDRGSEQYF.

The V call is TRBV15, the J call TRBJ1-4; D perhaps matches TRBD1 (5 bases). Trimming left V 0 bases short and J 5 bases short, with 19 bases between. Germline V gene data show CDR1 as LNHNV and CDR2 as YYDKDF (reference sequence). The CDR3 covers 18 residues. The CDR3 loop reads CATSRDYEGRRPNEKLFF. CDR3 bases: TGTGCCACCAGCAGAGATTACGAGGGGCGTAGGCCCAATGAAAAACTGTTTTTT.

The rearrangement joins TRBV6-5 to TRBJ2-5; TRBD2 matches 7 bases. This CDR3 contains 13 residues. CDR1 and CDR2 from the germline V gene are MNHEY and SVGAGI. V dropped 5 bases and J dropped 5; count of bases not matched to a gene: 5. DNA for the CDR3: TGTGCCAGCAGTCCGGGACTAAAGGAGACCCAGTACTTC. Protein product: CASSPGLKETQYF.

This chain connects TRBV5-1 to TRBJ2-7; D not certain. Germline assignment: CDR1 SGHRS and CDR2 YFSETQ. The CDR3 has 15 residues. Trimming pared 1 base from V and 0 bases from J, leaving 11 bases between. The CDR3 DNA reads TGCGCCAGCAGCTTGCAATCGGGCACCTCCTACGAGCAGTACTTC. Translated: CASSLQSGTSYEQYF.

This chain links TRBV7-3 with TRBJ2-3; possible D gene TRBD1, 6 bases. The germline CDR1 and CDR2 sequences are SGHTA and FQGTGA. Trimming removed 3 bases at V and 4 bases at J, with 14 bases between. This CDR3 spans 15 amino acids. As DNA, the CDR3 is TGTGCCAGCAGCTTCACAGGGACCGGAGCAGATACGCAGTATTTT. Residues: CASSFTGTGADTQYF.

The chain is built from TRBV7-2 and TRBJ2-7; D not resolved. CDR1 is SGHTA, CDR2 FQGNSA, per germline. CDR3 length: 16 amino acids. The V and J ends lost 3 bases and 0 bases respectively, with 15 bases between them. The DNA for the CDR3 is TGTGCCAGCAGCTTTGATGGCATGAGAATCTCCTACGAGCAGTACTTC. It specifies CASSFDGMRISYEQYF. Filled out from reference TRBV7-2 and TRBJ2-7, the complete variable domain reads GAGVSQSPSNKVTEKGKDVELRCDPISGHTALYWYRQSLGQGLEFLIYFQGNSAPDKSGLPSDRFSAERTGGSVSTLTIQRTQQEDSAVYLCASSFDGMRISYEQYFGPGTRLTVT.

The CDR3 protein is CASSTAGGGHGYTF. The CDR3 nucleotides are TGTGCCAGCAGCACGGCAGGGGGCGGGCATGGCTACACCTTC. The chain recombines TRBV5-5 with TRBJ1-2, with 8 bases fitting TRBD1. Trimming removed 4 bases from V and 6 bases from J; junction bases left unmatched: 8. This CDR3 region has 14 residues. Germline values: CDR1 SGHKS, CDR2 YYEKEE (reference sequence).

The chain combines TRBV5-1 with TRBJ1-3, with D unresolved. Germline CDR1 reads SGHRS; CDR2 reads YFSETQ. The V and J ends lost 3 bases and 0 bases respectively, with 7 bases between them. This CDR3 contains 14 residues. CDR3 bases: TGCGCCAGCAGCTCGGCCGACTCTGGAAACACCATATATTTT. Its protein product is CASSSADSGNTIYF.

This chain links TRBV5-1 with TRBJ2-5; no firm D call. The CDR3 spans 14 residues. Germline V gene lookup returns CDR1 SGHRS and CDR2 YFSETQ. Trimming removed 4 bases at V and 5 bases at J, with 15 bases between. The CDR3 DNA reads as TGCGCCAGCAGCGCCGGAGAGATTGAGGAGACCCAGTACTTC. Translated, it gives CASSAGEIEETQYF.

This chain links TRBV11-2 with TRBJ2-7; D remains ambiguous. V dropped 4 bases and J dropped 5 bases, with 9 bases sitting between them. Per the germline V gene, CDR1 is SGHAT and CDR2 is FQNNGV. The CDR3 contains 12 residues. CDR3 region: CASSSPRNEQYF. The CDR3 region has the DNA TGTGCCAGCAGCTCACCTCGCAACGAGCAGTACTTC.

The chain is built from TRBV9 and TRBJ2-6; D gene ambiguous. The CDR3 covers 18 residues. Trimming pared 2 bases from V and 1 base from J, leaving 16 bases between. Looked up from germline, CDR1 is SGDLS and CDR2 is YYNGEE. DNA for the CDR3: TGTGCCAGCAGCGTGTCGGCCCGCTTCGATTCTGGGGCCAACGTCCTGACTTTC. Translated, it gives CASSVSARFDSGANVLTF.